The text below deals with one TCR beta chain. Its antigen is unidentified. The data were taken from a study of T cell responses to AZD1222 COVID-19 vaccine. The study's findings and limits: White British donors predominated, females outnumbered males, and clonal diversity was possibly underestimated. The CD4 TCRs associated with vaccination extended across spike and predominated at 160-218 and 743-854. The repertoires were collected only after the peak T cell response.

CDR1 WNHNN and CDR2 SYGVQD come from the germline V gene (reference sequence). Trimming shortened V by 7 bases and J by 6 bases, and 7 bases separated the two germline ends. This CDR3 is built from 11 residues. Assay: immunoSEQ multiplex PCR; the TCRdb copy retains only in-frame clones and omits some. The table has 100,000 to 150,000 clones, 90% seen once. Specimen: peripheral blood, collected on day 0 of AZD1222 vaccination. The V gene is TRBV10-1, the J gene TRBJ1-5; D call uncertain. The clonotype comes from an adult in good health. CDR3 residues: CASTLSQPQHF. Here the CDR3 DNA reads TGCGCCAGCACCCTGAGTCAGCCCCAGCATTTT.